The 29 T cell receptor beta chains listed next were all sequenced from one sample in a study of identical twins. TCRdb reanalysed the 5' RACE reads using MiXCR and keeps one entry per CDR3 protein. Of 500,000 to 600,000 distinct CDR3 sequences listed, approximately 22% were seen once; the top ten hold around 1%. The same data also contributed to another study, on T cells expressing NK-cell markers.

The sequenced sample consisted of CD4+ T cells sorted from blood. The receptors shown here come from a woman between 18 and 29 years old in good health.

V usage is TRBV9 and J usage is TRBJ1-5; D is undetermined. This CDR3 comprises 14 residues. V dropped 2 bases and J dropped 2 bases, with 8 bases sitting between them. The germline V gene has CDR1 SGDLS and CDR2 YYNGEE. CDR3 amino acids: CASSVEVGNQPQHF. The CDR3 coding sequence is TGTGCCAGCAGCGTGGAGGTTGGCAATCAGCCCCAGCATTTT.

The chain couples TRBV9 to TRBJ2-3, with 8 nucleotides matching TRBD2. Germline assignment: CDR1 SGDLS and CDR2 YYNGEE. V lost 4 bases, J lost 5 bases, and 9 bases stayed unmatched. This CDR3 region has 15 residues. The DNA for the CDR3 is TGTGCCAGCAGCCTACTAGCGGTCGAGGGAGATACGCAGTATTTT. It yields the protein CASSLLAVEGDTQYF.

CDR3 nucleotides: TGCGCCAGCAGCTTGGAGAGCGGGAGGTCCTACAATGAGCAGTTCTTC. It yields the protein CASSLESGRSYNEQFF. V usage is TRBV5-1 and J usage is TRBJ2-1; TRBD2 matches 9 bases. There are 16 residues in the CDR3. V was pared by 0 bases and J by 1 base, with 2 bases of the junction left unmatched. In germline, CDR1 is SGHRS, CDR2 YFSETQ.

In this sample, this clonotype turned up many times. The chain employs TRBV5-1 and TRBJ1-1; D gene ambiguous. V was shortened by 1 base and J by 1 base, with 8 bases between the two germline ends. Germline V CDR1 and CDR2: SGHRS, YFSETQ. This CDR3 has 14 amino acids. CDR3 bases: TGCGCCAGCAGCTTGTTGGGCGGGAACACTGAAGCTTTCTTT. Encoded protein: CASSLLGGNTEAFF.

This clonotype was picked up a small number of times. The gene calls are TRBV20-1 and TRBJ1-1, with TRBD1 matching 7 bases. This CDR3 region has 14 residues. The germline V gene encodes CDR1 DFQATT and CDR2 SNEGSKA (reference sequence). V trimming: 1 base; J trimming: 5 bases; junction bases outside the gene matches: 7. The CDR3: CSARAPGGLTEAFF. The CDR3, as DNA: TGCAGTGCTAGAGCTCCAGGGGGGTTGACTGAAGCTTTCTTT.

This chain uses TRBV7-2 with TRBJ1-1; 7 bases agree with TRBD1. From germline, CDR1 is SGHTA and CDR2 FQGNSA. The V gene end was trimmed by 2 bases and the J gene end by 10 bases; junction bases not matched to a gene: 7. CDR3 length: 13 residues. CDR3 nucleotides: TGTGCCAGCAGCTTAACGAGGGGGCGCCCAGCTTTCTTT. Translating gives CASSLTRGRPAFF.

V is TRBV12-3 or TRBV12-4 and J is TRBJ2-2, with a possible D match to TRBD1 (7 bases). This CDR3 region has 14 residues. V was clipped by 10 bases and J by 5 bases, with 17 bases between them. CDR3 nucleotides: TGTGCCACCACTCGCAGGGGGGTTACCGGGGAGCTGTTTTTT. Protein sequence: CATTRRGVTGELFF.

The chain joins TRBV6-5 to TRBJ2-3, with 7 bases identical to TRBD2. This CDR3 contains 16 residues. V was clipped by 4 bases and J by 2 bases; unmatched bases: 9. Looked up from germline, CDR1 is MNHEY and CDR2 is SVGAGI. CDR3 nucleotide sequence: TGTGCCAGCAGTTCATCTAGCGGTTTCCTCACAGATACGCAGTATTTT. This sequence encodes CASSSSSGFLTDTQYF.

This chain joins TRBV3-1 and TRBJ1-1; D is undetermined. V was cut by 1 base and J by 2 bases, with 14 bases left in between. The germline CDR1 and CDR2 sequences are LGHDT and YNNKEL (reference sequence). The CDR3 is 16 residues long. CDR3 nucleotide sequence: TGTGCCAGCAGCCAAGTTGCCGGGGTGGGAAACACTGAAGCTTTCTTT. Translated, it gives CASSQVAGVGNTEAFF.

This clonotype was counted only a few times. A junction boundary mismatches the germline segment, possibly from a read error. The chain has TRBV7-7 and TRBJ2-5; the D gene is possibly TRBD1 (6 bases). The germline gives CDR1 SSHAT, CDR2 FNYEAQ (reference sequence). The CDR3 is 14 amino acids. In nucleotides, the CDR3 is TGTGCTAGCAGCGCGGCCGACAGGCTAGAGACCCAGTACTTC. Amino acids: CASSAADRLETQYF.

This clonotype was seen only once. This chain joins TRBV19 and TRBJ2-1, with 12 bases aligning to TRBD2. This CDR3 has 15 amino acids. After removal of 5 bases from V and 8 bases from J, the junction contained 7 bases not matched to a gene. The V gene's germline CDR1 is LNHDA and CDR2 SQIVND (reference sequence). In DNA form, the CDR3 reads TGTGCCAGTAGTTTTGGACTAGCGGGATTAGATGAGCAGTTCTTC. This gives the protein CASSFGLAGLDEQFF.

This clonotype has only a few counts. The gene calls are TRBV7-7 and TRBJ2-3, with 7 bases aligning to TRBD2. The V gene's germline CDR1 is SSHAT and CDR2 FNYEAQ (reference sequence). Trimming at V came to 5 bases and at J to 6 bases, leaving 8 bases not matched to a gene. The CDR3 sequence is 14 residues long. The CDR3 DNA reads as TGTGCCAGCAGCCTACTTGGGGGAGGGGATACGCAGTATTTT. Protein product: CASSLLGGGDTQYF.

This clonotype has a handful of counts. The J gene is TRBJ2-5, the V gene TRBV20-1, with 11 bases that match TRBD2. The J segment lost 1 base and the V segment lost 4 bases, leaving 8 bases of the junction unmatched. This CDR3 region has 16 residues. Germline V gives CDR1 DFQATT, CDR2 SNEGSKA (reference sequence). CDR3 sequence: CSANPGLAVVQETQYF. The CDR3 DNA sequence: TGCAGTGCTAATCCGGGACTAGCGGTGGTCCAAGAGACCCAGTACTTC.

The chain couples TRBV29-1 to TRBJ2-2; 7 positions agree with TRBD2. Trimming took 6 bases from V and 7 from J; bases not matched to a gene: 5. Germline V lookup: CDR1 SQVTM, CDR2 ANQGSEA. The CDR3 is made up of 12 amino acids. Here the CDR3 DNA reads TGCAGCGTCTCCCAGCGGGGCGGGGAGCTGTTTTTT. The encoded protein is CSVSQRGGELFF.

This clonotype has a handful of counts. V and J are TRBV28 and TRBJ2-3; D gene uncertain. The CDR3 is 16 amino acids. Germline CDR1 is MDHEN and CDR2 is SYDVKM. V gave up 3 bases and J gave up 2 bases, with 15 bases separating them. CDR3 loop: CASSFGGRGYTDTQYF. DNA of the CDR3: TGTGCCAGCAGTTTCGGTGGCCGAGGCTACACAGATACGCAGTATTTT. The full variable domain, in which reference TRBV28 and TRBJ2-3 provide the parts outside the CDR3, is DVKVTQSSRYLVKRTGEKVFLECVQDMDHENMFWYRQDPGLGLRLIYFSYDVKMKEKGDIPEGYSVSREKKERFSLILESASTNQTSMYLCASSFGGRGYTDTQYFGPGTRLTVL.

This sequence joins TRBV18 and TRBJ2-1, with 7 bases identical to TRBD2. Germline V gene sequence: CDR1 KGHSH, CDR2 LQKENI. Trimming cost V 0 bases and J 2 bases; bases outside gene matches: 1. CDR3 length equals 15 residues. CDR3 loop: CASSPPSGPYNEQFF. CDR3 coding DNA: TGTGCCAGCTCACCACCTAGCGGGCCCTACAATGAGCAGTTCTTC.

There are a few counts of this clonotype. The chain uses TRBV29-1 and TRBJ1-1; maybe TRBD1 (6 bases). The CDR3 has 14 amino acids. V was cut by 0 bases and J by 6 bases, with 14 bases left in between. The germline V gene has CDR1 SQVTM and CDR2 ANQGSEA. The CDR3 DNA reads TGCAGCGTTGAAGACGCACAGGGTAGGGCTGAAGCTTTCTTT. Translation: CSVEDAQGRAEAFF.

This clonotype appeared once. The chain uses TRBV6-5 and TRBJ2-2; the match to TRBD2 covers 7 bases. The CDR3 runs 15 residues. After removal of 4 bases from V and 4 bases from J, the junction contained 6 bases not matched to a gene. Germline assignment: CDR1 MNHEY and CDR2 SVGAGI. The DNA of the CDR3 is TGTGCCAGCAGTTCCTCCTGGGGGGGCACCGGGGAGCTGTTTTTT. Encoded protein: CASSSSWGGTGELFF.

The chain couples TRBV10-2 to TRBJ2-5, with a tentative D call TRBD2 (5 bases). CDR1 and CDR2 (germline): WSHSY, SAAADI. With 7 bases removed from V and 5 bases from J, the gap between germline ends came to 17 bases. The CDR3 is 14 residues long. The chain's CDR3 is CASNSGPSGETQYF. The CDR3 nucleotides are TGCGCCAGCAATTCAGGCCCCTCGGGGGAGACCCAGTACTTC.

This clonotype was counted at least ten times. The chain links TRBV12-3 or TRBV12-4 to TRBJ2-7; no clear D. Between the trimmed V and J ends, which lost 6 bases and 3 bases, there was a span of 9 bases. The CDR3 loop spans 12 amino acids. The CDR3 nucleotides are TGTGCCAGCAGCCGTCCGGGCTACGAGCAGTACTTC. Translated: CASSRPGYEQYF.

This clonotype was seen at least ten times. This rearrangement joins TRBV6-5 to TRBJ2-7, with D uncertain. This CDR3 comprises 15 residues. The ends were cut back, 0 bases at V and 3 bases at J, with 12 bases in the middle. Germline CDR1 MNHEY, CDR2 SVGAGI. The DNA for the CDR3 is TGTGCCAGCAGTTACTCGACCTGGGCCCTCTACGAGCAGTACTTC. Encoded protein: CASSYSTWALYEQYF.

CDR3 sequence reads: CASSYSEIREAFF. The CDR3 bases are TGTGCCAGCAGTTACTCTGAAATCAGGGAGGCTTTCTTT. The rearrangement links TRBV6-5 to TRBJ1-1, with D tentatively TRBD1 (5 bases). Germline V lookup: CDR1 MNHEY, CDR2 SVGAGI. CDR3 length: 13 amino acids. The V gene lost 0 bases and the J gene lost 11 bases, with 13 bases spanning the gap.

This chain connects TRBV5-4 to TRBJ2-7; the D gene is possibly TRBD2 (6 bases). The germline V and J ends were trimmed by 4 bases and 5 bases, with 10 bases remaining between them. The CDR3 runs 12 residues. The V gene's germline CDR1 is SGHNT and CDR2 YYREEE (reference sequence). The CDR3 nucleotides read TGTGCCAGCAGCCCGGGGGAGCACGAGCAGTACTTC. The encoded protein is CASSPGEHEQYF.

This sequence joins TRBV18 and TRBJ1-1, with D tentatively TRBD1 (5 bases). The ends were cut back, 3 bases at V and 10 bases at J, with 12 bases in the middle. Germline lookup yields CDR1 KGHSH and CDR2 LQKENI. CDR3 size: 12 residues. The CDR3 is CASSPDRGGAFF. CDR3 in DNA: TGTGCCAGCTCACCCGATAGGGGTGGAGCTTTCTTT.

The chain is built from TRBV3-1 and TRBJ2-3; weak D call: TRBD1 (6 bases). V was cut by 3 bases and J by 0 bases, with 10 bases left in between. This CDR3 is built from 15 residues. Germline CDR1 LGHDT, CDR2 YNNKEL (reference sequence). The CDR3 DNA is TGTGCCAGCAGCCAGTCGGGACACAGCACAGATACGCAGTATTTT. Translating gives CASSQSGHSTDTQYF.

This clonotype was detected ten times or more. This chain links TRBV20-1 with TRBJ1-2; D unclear. V lost 3 bases to trimming and J lost 6 bases, with 2 bases between them. Germline lookup yields CDR1 DFQATT and CDR2 SNEGSKA (reference sequence). The length of the CDR3 is 9 residues. This chain's CDR3 is CSASNGYTF. The CDR3, as DNA: TGCAGTGCTAGTAATGGCTACACCTTC.

The V and J genes are TRBV12-3 or TRBV12-4 and TRBJ1-1; weak D call: TRBD1 (5 bases). The CDR3 spans 11 residues. V was clipped by 5 bases and J by 11 bases, with 12 bases between them. The CDR3 DNA reads as TGTGCCAGCAGTCCAGGGATTGGGGCTTTCTTT. As protein: CASSPGIGAFF.

The chain employs TRBV6-6 and TRBJ1-2; D is unclear. This CDR3 comprises 12 residues. Between the trimmed V and J ends, which lost 0 bases and 10 bases, there was a span of 9 bases. The germline V gene encodes CDR1 MNHNY and CDR2 SVGAGI (reference sequence). The CDR3 loop is CASSYSTEVYTF. CDR3 sequence (DNA): TGTGCCAGCAGTTACTCGACCGAGGTCTACACCTTC.

This clonotype appeared a few times. The chain has TRBV20-1 and TRBJ2-7; 9 positions agree with TRBD1. J gave up 5 bases and V 3 bases, and 8 bases lay outside the gene matches. Germline CDR1 reads DFQATT; CDR2 reads SNEGSKA (reference sequence). The CDR3 extends over 14 amino acids. CDR3 amino acids: CSASLGQGPHEQYF. DNA of the CDR3: TGCAGTGCTAGCCTGGGACAGGGACCCCACGAGCAGTACTTC.